Listed below are T cell receptor beta chains from one sample, sequenced in a study of cytomegalovirus exposure and HLA in healthy donors. Data came from immunoSEQ multiplex PCR; TCRdb stores just in-frame clones and leaves some out. The repertoire consists of fewer than 250,000 clones, with 60% to 80% occurring once and the leading ten covering roughly 1.6%. Sequences were obtained from PBMCs. These receptors all stem from a woman under 30 in good health and CMV-seronegative. The CDR3 runs from the conserved cysteine through the conserved F or W. A D gene is named only where the DNA matches it firmly. Size values are once, few and many counts, or a class for expanded clones, and some rows have none.

TRBV6-5	TRBJ2-3	NA	NA	12	CASSRSPDTQYF	TGTGCCAGCAGTCGTTCCCCCGATACGCAGTATTTT
TRBV6-5	TRBJ1-5	NA	NA	14	CASSVRGSNQPQHF	TGTGCCAGCAGTGTCCGGGGGTCGAATCAGCCCCAGCATTTT
TRBV15	TRBJ1-1	NA	NA	15	CATSRTLGENTEAFF	TGTGCCACCAGCAGAACACTCGGGGAGAACACTGAAGCTTTCTTT
TRBV28	TRBJ2-3	TRBD2	once	15	CASSRSGGSTDTQYF	TGTGCCAGCAGCCGAAGCGGGGGGTCCACAGATACGCAGTATTTT
TRBV6-1	TRBJ1-1	NA	NA	13	CASSERINTEAFF	TGTGCCAGCAGTGAGAGGATTAACACTGAAGCTTTTTTT
TRBV12-5	TRBJ2-5	NA	NA	15	CASGLVLGVLETQYF	TGTGCTAGTGGTTTGGTCCTCGGAGTCCTGGAGACCCAGTACTTC
TRBV9	TRBJ2-7	TRBD1	NA	15	CASLRQGKPSYEQYF	TGTGCCAGCCTACGACAGGGTAAACCCTCCTACGAGCAGTACTTC
TRBV7-3	TRBJ2-1	NA	few	15	CASKPTGSSYNEQFF	TGTGCCAGCAAACCCACAGGGAGCTCCTACAATGAGCAGTTCTTC
TRBV28	TRBJ1-1	TRBD1	NA	17	CASSLGDRGPGNTEAFF	TGTGCCAGCAGTTTGGGGGACAGGGGGCCAGGGAACACTGAAGCTTTCTTT
TRBV6-6	TRBJ1-3	TRBD1	NA	13	CASSRQGSDTIYF	TGTGCCAGCAGTAGACAGGGGAGCGACACCATATATTTT
TRBV9	TRBJ1-6	TRBD1	NA	15	CASSGQGTGTGPLHF	TGTGCCAGCAGCGGACAGGGGACAGGCACTGGACCCCTCCACTTT
TRBV28	TRBJ1-6	NA	NA	12	CAGRRDNSPLHF	TGTGCCGGGAGGAGGGATAATTCACCCCTCCACTTT
TRBV9	TRBJ1-3	TRBD1	NA	17	CASSAGTGGNSGNTIYF	TGTGCCAGCAGCGCCGGGACAGGGGGGAACTCTGGAAACACCATATATTTT
TRBV27	TRBJ2-3	TRBD2	NA	17	CASSSGASSGGTDTQYF	TGTGCCAGCAGTTCTGGGGCCTCTAGCGGGGGGACAGATACGCAGTATTTT
TRBV12-2	TRBJ2-1	NA	NA	17	CASRLLPGGGDYNEQFF	TGTGCAAGTCGCTTACTACCTGGCGGGGGTGATTACAATGAGCAGTTCTTC
TRBV19	TRBJ1-1	NA	NA	16	CASSAHRVRLNTEAFF	TGTGCCAGTAGTGCCCACAGGGTTCGGCTGAACACTGAAGCTTTCTTT
TRBV30	TRBJ2-1	TRBD2	few	17	CAWSAFEGQRGYNEQFF	TGTGCCTGGAGTGCCTTCGAGGGTCAGCGGGGCTACAATGAGCAGTTCTTC
TRBV27	TRBJ1-2	NA	once	14	CASTPVGGNYGYTF	TGTGCCAGCACCCCGGTGGGGGGTAACTATGGCTACACCTTC
TRBV14	TRBJ1-2	NA	NA	15	CASSQDRGADYGYTF	TGTGCCAGCAGCCAAGATCGGGGAGCTGACTATGGCTACACCTTC
TRBV9	TRBJ2-2	TRBD2	NA	14	CASSVGGGTGELFF	TGTGCCAGCAGCGTAGGGGGGGGCACCGGGGAGCTGTTTTTT
TRBV4-1	TRBJ2-5	NA	few	16	CASSPRYDSTQETQYF	TGCGCCAGCAGCCCAAGATACGACAGTACCCAAGAGACCCAGTACTTC
TRBV9	TRBJ2-5	NA	NA	13	CASSVEQTETQYF	TGTGCCAGCAGCGTAGAACAGACAGAGACCCAGTACTTC